This TCR beta chain comes out of a study of blood T cell repertoires in COVID-19. Study-level background: Sites across the United States, Italy and Spain contributed samples from acute and convalescent COVID-19. PBMCs, B-cell-depleted T cells, or T cells provided the cDNA or gDNA that made up the material.

V was clipped by 0 bases and J by 4 bases, with 11 bases between them. This CDR3 has 15 amino acids. Per germline, CDR1 SGHRS and CDR2 YFSETQ. In the authors' workflow: Cell counts per sample came from amplifying reference gene primers. Data came from immunoSEQ multiplex PCR; TCRdb stores just in-frame clones and leaves some out. The DNA was the basis for D and trimming; V, J and clone size are from that table. The data hold tens of thousands of clones, with about 78% observed a single time. The sequence was obtained from a woman aged 80 or older with acute or convalescent COVID-19. The V gene is TRBV5-1, the J gene TRBJ1-3, with D uncertain. Sequencing used peripheral blood. The CDR3 region has the DNA TGCGCCAGCAGCTTGGGGGGAGCTGGAGGAAACACCATATATTTT. Amino acid sequence: CASSLGGAGGNTIYF.